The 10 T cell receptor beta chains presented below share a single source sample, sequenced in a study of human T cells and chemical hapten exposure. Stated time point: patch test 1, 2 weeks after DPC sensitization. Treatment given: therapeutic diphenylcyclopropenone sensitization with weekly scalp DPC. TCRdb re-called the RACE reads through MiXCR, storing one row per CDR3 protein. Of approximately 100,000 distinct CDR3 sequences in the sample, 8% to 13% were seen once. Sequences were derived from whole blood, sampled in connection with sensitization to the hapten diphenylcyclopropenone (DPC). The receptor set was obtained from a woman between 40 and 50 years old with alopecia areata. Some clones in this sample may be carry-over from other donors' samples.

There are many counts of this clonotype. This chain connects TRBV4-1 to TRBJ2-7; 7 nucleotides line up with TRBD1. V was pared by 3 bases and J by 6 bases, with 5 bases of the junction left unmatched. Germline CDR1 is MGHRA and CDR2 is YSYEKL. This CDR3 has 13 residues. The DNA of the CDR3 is TGCGCCAGCAGCCAGAGGTACAGGGGCGAGCAGTACTTC. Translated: CASSQRYRGEQYF.

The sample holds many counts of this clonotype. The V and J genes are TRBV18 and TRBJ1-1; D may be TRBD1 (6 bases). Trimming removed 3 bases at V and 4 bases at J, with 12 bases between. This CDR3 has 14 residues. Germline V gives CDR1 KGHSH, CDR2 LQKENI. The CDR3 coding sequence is TGTGCCAGCTCACCTGACACAGGGCTCACTGAAGCTTTCTTT. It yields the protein CASSPDTGLTEAFF.

The chain's CDR3 is CASSLSRAGNTIYF. CDR3 nucleotides: TGTGCCAGCAGCTTAAGTCGGGCTGGAAACACCATATATTTT. This chain links TRBV7-2 with TRBJ1-3; D call uncertain. The CDR3 covers 14 residues. Trimming stripped 2 bases from V and 2 bases from J, with 7 bases between. The germline gives CDR1 SGHTA, CDR2 FQGNSA. The full variable domain, completed using reference TRBV7-2 and TRBJ1-3, is GAGVSQSPSNKVTEKGKDVELRCDPISGHTALYWYRQSLGQGLEFLIYFQGNSAPDKSGLPSDRFSAERTGGSVSTLTIQRTQQEDSAVYLCASSLSRAGNTIYFGEGSWLTVV.

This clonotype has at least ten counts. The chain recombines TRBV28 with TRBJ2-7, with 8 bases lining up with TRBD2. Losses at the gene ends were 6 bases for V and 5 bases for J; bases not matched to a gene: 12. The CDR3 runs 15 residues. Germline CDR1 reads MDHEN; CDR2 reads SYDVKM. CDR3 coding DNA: TGTGCCAGCAGCCCGGGGGTAGCGGGGCCCCACGAGCAGTACTTC. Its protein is CASSPGVAGPHEQYF. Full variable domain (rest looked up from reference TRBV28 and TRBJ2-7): DVKVTQSSRYLVKRTGEKVFLECVQDMDHENMFWYRQDPGLGLRLIYFSYDVKMKEKGDIPEGYSVSREKKERFSLILESASTNQTSMYLCASSPGVAGPHEQYFGPGTRLTVT.

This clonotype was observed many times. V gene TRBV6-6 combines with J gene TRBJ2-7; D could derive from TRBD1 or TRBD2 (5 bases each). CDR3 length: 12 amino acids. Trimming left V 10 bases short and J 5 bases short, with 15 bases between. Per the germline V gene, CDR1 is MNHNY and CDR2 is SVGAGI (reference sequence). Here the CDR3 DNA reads TGTGCCACCAGGGACGGCCCCCACGAGCAGTACTTC. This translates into CATRDGPHEQYF.

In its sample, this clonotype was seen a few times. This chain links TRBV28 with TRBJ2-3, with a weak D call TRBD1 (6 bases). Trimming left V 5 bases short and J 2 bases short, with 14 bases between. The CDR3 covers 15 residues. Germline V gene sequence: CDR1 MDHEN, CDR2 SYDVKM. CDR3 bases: TGTGCCAGCAGTGCCCAAGGGGGTTCCACAGATACGCAGTATTTT. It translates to CASSAQGGSTDTQYF.

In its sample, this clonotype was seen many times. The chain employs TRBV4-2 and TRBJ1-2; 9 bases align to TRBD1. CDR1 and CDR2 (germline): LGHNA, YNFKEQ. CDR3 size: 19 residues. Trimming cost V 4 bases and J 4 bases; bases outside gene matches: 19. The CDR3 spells CASSRDVPGQGGPVYGYTF. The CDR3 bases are TGTGCCAGCAGCCGCGACGTTCCGGGACAGGGAGGACCTGTCTATGGCTACACCTTC.

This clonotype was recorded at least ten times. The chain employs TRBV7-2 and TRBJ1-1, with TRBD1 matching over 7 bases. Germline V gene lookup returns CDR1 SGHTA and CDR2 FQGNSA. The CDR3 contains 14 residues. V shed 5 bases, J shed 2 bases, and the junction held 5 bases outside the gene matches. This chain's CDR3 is CASSPTGANTEAFF. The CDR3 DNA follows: TGTGCCAGCAGCCCTACAGGGGCCAACACTGAAGCTTTCTTT.

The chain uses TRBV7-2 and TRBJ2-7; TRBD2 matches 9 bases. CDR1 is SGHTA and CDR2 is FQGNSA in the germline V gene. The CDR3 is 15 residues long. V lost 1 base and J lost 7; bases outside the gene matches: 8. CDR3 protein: CASSLVGASGEEQYF. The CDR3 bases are TGTGCCAGCAGCTTAGTTGGGGCTAGCGGGGAAGAGCAGTACTTC.

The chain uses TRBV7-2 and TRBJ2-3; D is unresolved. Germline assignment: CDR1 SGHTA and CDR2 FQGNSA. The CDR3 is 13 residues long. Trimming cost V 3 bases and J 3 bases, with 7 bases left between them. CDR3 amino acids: CASSFRRTDTQYF. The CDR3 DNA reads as TGTGCCAGCAGCTTCCGGCGGACAGATACGCAGTATTTT.